The 9 T cell receptor beta chains below all came from one sample that was sequenced in a study of glioma-infiltrating T cells after dendritic cell vaccination. The data were produced by immunoSEQ multiplex PCR, yet TCRdb's version contains in-frame clones alone and is incomplete. Of 50,000 to 55,000 clones listed, around 91% are singletons. The time point here: after dendritic cell vaccination, including at tumor progression/relapse. Source: blood, taken after dendritic cell vaccination. The receptors here all came from a human donor with glioblastoma.

This rearrangement joins TRBV7-2 to TRBJ2-7; tentative D call: TRBD1 (5 bases). The germline gives CDR1 SGHTA, CDR2 FQGNSA. V was pared by 1 base and J by 3 bases, with 10 bases between. CDR3 length equals 14 residues. CDR3 nucleotides: TGTGCCAGCAGCTTAGAGGTCAGGGACTACGAGCAGTACTTC. This translates into CASSLEVRDYEQYF.

This chain joins TRBV10-3 and TRBJ2-7, with 12 bases fitting TRBD1. The germline gives CDR1 ENHRY, CDR2 SYGVKD. Unmatched junction bases numbered 11, after V lost 8 bases and J lost 6 bases. There are 15 residues in the CDR3. The CDR3 DNA is TGTGCCATCGGGGGGTTGGGACAGGGGGCAACCGAGCAGTACTTC. It encodes CAIGGLGQGATEQYF.

The CDR3 is CASSLLGTGQTEAFF. As DNA, the CDR3 is TGTGCCAGCAGTTTATTGGGGACAGGGCAAACTGAAGCTTTCTTT. The chain has TRBV27 and TRBJ1-1; 9 nucleotides agree with TRBD1. Germline loops: CDR1 MNHEY, CDR2 SMNVEV (reference sequence). Germline trimming cut 1 base from V and 5 bases from J; bases unmatched to any gene: 5. This CDR3 is 15 amino acids long.

The chain carries TRBV4-1 and TRBJ2-1, with 9 positions matching TRBD2. Germline V gives CDR1 MGHRA, CDR2 YSYEKL. J gave up 8 bases and V 0 bases, and 8 bases lay outside the gene matches. The CDR3 consists of 16 residues. The CDR3: CASSQDLGGRADEQFF. In nucleotides, the CDR3 is TGCGCCAGCAGCCAAGATCTTGGCGGGAGGGCCGATGAGCAGTTCTTC.

The V call is TRBV28, the J call TRBJ1-2; D might be TRBD1 (6 bases). From germline, CDR1 is MDHEN and CDR2 SYDVKM. The V gene lost 5 bases and the J gene lost 4 bases, with 8 bases spanning the gap. This CDR3 comprises 12 residues. The CDR3 reads CASSRTVYGYTF. CDR3 bases: TGTGCCAGCAGTCGGACAGTCTATGGCTACACCTTC.

This sequence joins TRBV7-9 and TRBJ2-2; 8 bases align to TRBD1. This CDR3 has 15 amino acids. Germline CDR1 SEHNR, CDR2 FQNEAQ (reference sequence). V dropped 4 bases and J dropped 3; count of bases not matched to a gene: 4. The CDR3 DNA reads TGTGCCAGCAGCTCCAGGGGGCGCGACACCGGGGAGCTGTTTTTT. It specifies CASSSRGRDTGELFF.

The V gene is TRBV28, the J gene TRBJ1-2; unclear D gene. V was clipped by 5 bases and J by 8 bases, with 12 bases between them. Germline loops: CDR1 MDHEN, CDR2 SYDVKM. This CDR3 contains 12 residues. The CDR3 sequence: CASSVERGGYTF. CDR3 coding DNA: TGTGCCAGCAGTGTCGAGCGGGGAGGCTACACCTTC.

This sequence joins TRBV5-8 and TRBJ1-1; D might be TRBD1 (5 bases). Trimming took 4 bases from V and 8 from J, leaving 9 bases between them. Per germline, CDR1 SGHTS and CDR2 YDEGEE. The CDR3 spans 11 residues. CDR3 in amino acids: CASSHWGEAFF. Written as DNA, the CDR3 is TGTGCCAGCAGCCACTGGGGCGAAGCTTTCTTT.

The chain uses TRBV7-6 and TRBJ1-5; D gene uncertain. V gave up 5 bases and J gave up 5 bases, with 13 bases separating them. CDR3 length: 14 residues. Germline CDR1 and CDR2: SGHVS and FNYEAQ. CDR3: CASSPRGEDQPQHF. In nucleotides, the CDR3 is TGTGCCAGCAGCCCCCGTGGGGAGGATCAGCCCCAGCATTTT.